This T cell receptor beta chain was sequenced during a study of cytomegalovirus exposure and HLA in healthy donors listed by TCRdb under 2017. In terms of the full investigation: A later analysis indicated that the 100 to 150 validation repertoires were generated on the platform also employed for the roughly 720 repertoires of the first cohort. The aim of the study was to test whether cataloging public T cell receptors could identify signatures of past pathogen exposure. Along with the roughly 700-subject first cohort, a separate validation cohort of over a hundred different subjects was used. High-throughput TCR immunosequencing, statistical association of individual TCRs with disease status, and machine learning were combined to predict cytomegalovirus infection status. Points the paper makes about the study in general: The classifier was reported to diagnose cytomegalovirus status with high specificity and sensitivity in both the original cohort and the validation cohort. The authors suggested that the approach could potentially be extended to other disease states and immunological phenotypes. In vitro tests confirmed that a few of the cytomegalovirus-associated TCR beta chains recognize cytomegalovirus antigens. The study listed 150 to 200 TCR beta chains as associated with cytomegalovirus. While some public TCRs were present in many individuals, most TCR sequences turned up only very rarely across donors. A later analysis lacked HLA typing for the validation cohort, so it scored co-occurrence in that cohort across all 110 or so repertoires. A later analysis found that TCRs clustered in the first cohort also tended to co-occur in the approximately 120 validation repertoires, with approximately 95% of cluster scores above 0.

Donors formed part of the validation cohort, which comprised 95 to 150 subjects and was distinct from the first cohort of 670 or so subjects. The CDR3 runs 13 amino acids, cysteine and phenylalanine included. Kept here is only the CDR3 DNA, which spans 39 bases and is read in frame from base 1. The V and J ends are trimmed by 2 bases and 5 bases, leaving 9 bases between them. The germline V gene specifies MDHEN as CDR1 and SYDVKM as CDR2. This clone showed up just once. Its recognized antigen is unknown. The record has no base qualities; no much larger clone is one base away. The method was the immunoSEQ multiplex PCR assay. The study's own analysis went as follows. A statistical classification framework was developed to diagnose cytomegalovirus status using the catalog of TCR beta chain sequences. The table comes from immuneACCESS by way of TCRdb, which keeps in-frame sequences with V and J called. Part of the clones is missing from these tables; in studies checked, under half for an unresolved V gene and the rest for unknown reasons. That table furnishes V, J and clone size, whereas the DNA furnished D and trimming. The sample has some 160,000 clones on record, 70% to 90% of them singletons. 2.5% to 3.5% of the sample goes to the ten largest clones.

The source of this sequence is a man aged 18 to 35 in good health and CMV-seronegative. The specimen sequenced was PBMCs. Rearrangement joined TRBV28 to TRBJ1-1; TRBD1 is a weak D gene call, 5 bases matching. The CDR3 protein is CASSLGAGTEAFF. The sequenced DNA: TGTGCCAGCAGTTTAGGGGCAGGGACTGAAGCTTTCTTT. The reference TRBV28 and TRBJ1-1 proteins fill in what lies around the CDR3, so the full variable domain reads DVKVTQSSRYLVKRTGEKVFLECVQDMDHENMFWYRQDPGLGLRLIYFSYDVKMKEKGDIPEGYSVSREKKERFSLILESASTNQTSMYLCASSLGAGTEAFFGQGTRLTVV.